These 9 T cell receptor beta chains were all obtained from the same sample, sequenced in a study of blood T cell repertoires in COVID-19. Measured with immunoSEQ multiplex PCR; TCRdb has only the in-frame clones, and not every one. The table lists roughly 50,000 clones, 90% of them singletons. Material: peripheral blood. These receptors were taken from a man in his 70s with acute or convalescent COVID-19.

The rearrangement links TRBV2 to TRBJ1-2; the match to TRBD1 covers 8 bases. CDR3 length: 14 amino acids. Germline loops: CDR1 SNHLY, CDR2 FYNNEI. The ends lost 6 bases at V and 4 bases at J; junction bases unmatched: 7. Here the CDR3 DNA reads TGTGCCAGCAGATTGGACAGGGATTCCTATGGCTACACCTTC. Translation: CASRLDRDSYGYTF.

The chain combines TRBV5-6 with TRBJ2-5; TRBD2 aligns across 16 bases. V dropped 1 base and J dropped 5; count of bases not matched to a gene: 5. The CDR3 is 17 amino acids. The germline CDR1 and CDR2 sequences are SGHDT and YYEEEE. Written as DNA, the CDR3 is TGTGCCAGCAGCTTGTTGGGACTAGCGGGGGGGCAGGAGACCCAGTACTTC. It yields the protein CASSLLGLAGGQETQYF.

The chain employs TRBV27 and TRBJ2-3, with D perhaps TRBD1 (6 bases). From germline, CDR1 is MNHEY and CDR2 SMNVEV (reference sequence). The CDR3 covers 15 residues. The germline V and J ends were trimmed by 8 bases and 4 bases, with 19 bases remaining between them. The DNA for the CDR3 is TGTGCCAGCTTTCAGGGGTCTAGTGGGGCAGATACGCAGTATTTT. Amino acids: CASFQGSSGADTQYF.

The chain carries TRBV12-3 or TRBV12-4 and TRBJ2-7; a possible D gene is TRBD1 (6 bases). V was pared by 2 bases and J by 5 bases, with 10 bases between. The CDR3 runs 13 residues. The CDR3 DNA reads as TGTGCCAGCAGTTTAACAGGGTTCGACGAGCAGTACTTC. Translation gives CASSLTGFDEQYF.

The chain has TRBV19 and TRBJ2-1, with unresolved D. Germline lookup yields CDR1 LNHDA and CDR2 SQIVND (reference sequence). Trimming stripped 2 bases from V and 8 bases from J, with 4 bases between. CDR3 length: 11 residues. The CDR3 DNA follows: TGTGCCAGTAGTATATTCGATGAGCAGTTCTTC. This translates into CASSIFDEQFF.

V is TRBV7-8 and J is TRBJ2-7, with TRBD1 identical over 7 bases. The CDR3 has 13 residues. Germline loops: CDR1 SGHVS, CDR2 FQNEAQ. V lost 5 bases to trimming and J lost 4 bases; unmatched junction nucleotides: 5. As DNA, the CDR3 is TGTGCCAGCAGCCAACGGACAGGTTACGAGCAGTACTTC. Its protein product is CASSQRTGYEQYF.

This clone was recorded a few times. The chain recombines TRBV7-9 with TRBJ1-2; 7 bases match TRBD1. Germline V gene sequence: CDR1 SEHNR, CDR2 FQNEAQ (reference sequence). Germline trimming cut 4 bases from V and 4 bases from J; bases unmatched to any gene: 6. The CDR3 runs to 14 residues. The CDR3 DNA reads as TGTGCCAGCAGCTCAACAGGGGCTCCCTATGGCTACACCTTC. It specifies CASSSTGAPYGYTF.

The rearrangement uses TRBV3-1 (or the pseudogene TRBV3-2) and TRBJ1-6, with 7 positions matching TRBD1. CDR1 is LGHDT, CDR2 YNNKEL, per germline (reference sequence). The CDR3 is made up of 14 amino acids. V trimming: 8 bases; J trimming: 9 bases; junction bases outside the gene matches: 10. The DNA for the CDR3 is TGTGCCAGCGGACCTACAGGGGAAAGTTCACCCCTCCACTTT. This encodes CASGPTGESSPLHF.

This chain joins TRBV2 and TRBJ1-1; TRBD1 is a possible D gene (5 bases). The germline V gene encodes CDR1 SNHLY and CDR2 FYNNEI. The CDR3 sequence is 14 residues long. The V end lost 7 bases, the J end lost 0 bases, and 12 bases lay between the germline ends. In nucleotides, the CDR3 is TGTGCCAGCACCCTGGGGGGAATGAACACTGAAGCTTTCTTT. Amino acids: CASTLGGMNTEAFF.